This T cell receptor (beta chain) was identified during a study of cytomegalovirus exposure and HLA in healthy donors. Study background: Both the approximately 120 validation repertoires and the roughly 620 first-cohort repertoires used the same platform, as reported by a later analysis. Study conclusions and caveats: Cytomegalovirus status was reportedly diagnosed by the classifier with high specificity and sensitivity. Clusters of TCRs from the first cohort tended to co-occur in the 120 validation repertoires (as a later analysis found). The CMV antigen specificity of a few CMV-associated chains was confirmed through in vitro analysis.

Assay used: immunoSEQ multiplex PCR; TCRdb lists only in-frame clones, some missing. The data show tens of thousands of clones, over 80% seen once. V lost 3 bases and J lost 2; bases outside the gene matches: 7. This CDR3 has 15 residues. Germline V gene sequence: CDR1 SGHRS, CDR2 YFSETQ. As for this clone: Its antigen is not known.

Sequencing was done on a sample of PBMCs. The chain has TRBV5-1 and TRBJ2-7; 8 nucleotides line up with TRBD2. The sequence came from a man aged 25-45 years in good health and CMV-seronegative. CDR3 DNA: TGCGCCAGCAGCTCCAGCGGGGGCTCCACCTACGAGCAGTACTTC. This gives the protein CASSSSGGSTYEQYF.